Following are 25 T cell receptor beta chains from one sample sequenced in a study of cytotoxic CD8 clonotypes in ibrutinib-treated CLL. Sequencing used immunoSEQ multiplex PCR; TCRdb keeps in-frame clones, though not all of them. Of hundreds of thousands of clones in the sample, approximately 80% were seen once. Sequencing used PBMCs, obtained before ibrutinib treatment. The receptors come from a human donor with chronic lymphocytic leukemia.

The sample holds a few counts of this clone. This chain uses TRBV29-1 with TRBJ2-7, with TRBD1 identical over 8 bases. V lost 6 bases, J lost 3 bases, and 7 bases stayed unmatched. The germline V gene encodes CDR1 SQVTM and CDR2 ANQGSEA. The CDR3 sequence is 13 residues long. CDR3 DNA sequence: TGCAGCGTCGACAGGGGACCTGGCTACGAGCAGTACTTC. This translates into CSVDRGPGYEQYF.

The rearrangement joins TRBV27 to TRBJ2-1, with D maybe TRBD1 (5 bases). Trimming stripped 0 bases from V and 7 bases from J, with 16 bases between. Germline values: CDR1 MNHEY, CDR2 SMNVEV (reference sequence). The CDR3 contains 16 residues. The CDR3 nucleotides read TGTGCCAGCAGTTTATCCCAGGGTTACCCAGGGAATGAGCAGTTCTTC. Amino acid sequence: CASSLSQGYPGNEQFF.

This clone was found a few times. This chain connects TRBV5-4 to TRBJ2-7, with unresolved D. CDR1 is SGHNT and CDR2 is YYREEE in the germline V gene (reference sequence). The V end was cut by 1 base, the J end by 6 bases, with 8 bases between. This CDR3 comprises 12 residues. CDR3 DNA sequence: TGTGCCAGCAGCTTGTCAAAGGGCGAGCAGTACTTC. Protein sequence: CASSLSKGEQYF.

This chain joins TRBV4-1 and TRBJ2-1, with a possible D match to TRBD2 (6 bases). Trimming removed 1 base at V and 6 bases at J, with 16 bases between. The CDR3 covers 16 residues. Germline V gene sequence: CDR1 MGHRA, CDR2 YSYEKL. CDR3 amino acids: CASSQGNGRFVNEQFF. The CDR3 DNA reads as TGCGCCAGCAGCCAAGGAAACGGGAGATTCGTCAATGAGCAGTTCTTC.

V usage is TRBV27 and J usage is TRBJ1-2; D ambiguous. Germline values: CDR1 MNHEY, CDR2 SMNVEV (reference sequence). V was trimmed by 7 bases and J by 4 bases, leaving 19 bases between them. The CDR3 totals 15 residues. CDR3 coding DNA: TGTGCCAGCACCCCCAAGTGGGAGACGGGCTATGGCTACACCTTC. Translation: CASTPKWETGYGYTF.

This clone appeared once. The rearrangement uses TRBV6-6 and TRBJ2-1, with D maybe TRBD2 (5 bases). The CDR3 loop spans 16 amino acids. The ends were cut back, 7 bases at V and 0 bases at J, with 16 bases in the middle. Germline V CDR1 and CDR2: MNHNY, SVGAGI (reference sequence). CDR3 loop: CASTQDSYSSYNEQFF. The CDR3, as DNA: TGTGCCAGCACCCAGGACTCGTACAGCTCCTACAATGAGCAGTTCTTC.

The chain is built from TRBV18 and TRBJ2-6; weak D call: TRBD1 (6 bases). V was clipped by 3 bases and J by 1 base, with 13 bases between them. Germline V gene lookup returns CDR1 KGHSH and CDR2 LQKENI. CDR3 length: 17 residues. CDR3 loop: CASSPAGAPSGANVLTF. CDR3 nucleotides: TGTGCCAGCTCACCGGCAGGGGCCCCATCTGGGGCCAACGTCCTGACTTTC.

Comment on this clone: Within the sample, other DNA sequences also encode this same CDR3. The rearrangement joins TRBV29-1 to TRBJ1-1, with 8 bases matching TRBD1. Germline-derived CDR1 and CDR2 are SQVTM and ANQGSEA. V was clipped by 7 bases and J by 0 bases; unmatched bases: 4. The CDR3 covers 13 residues. The chain's CDR3 is CSARTGMNTEAFF. The CDR3 nucleotides are TGCAGCGCCCGGACAGGGATGAACACTGAAGCTTTCTTT.

The CDR3 is CASSVGQGAYGYTF. CDR3 coding DNA: TGTGCCAGCAGCGTGGGACAGGGAGCTTATGGCTACACCTTC. J is TRBJ1-2 and V is TRBV9; 9 positions match TRBD1. The CDR3 loop spans 14 amino acids. Germline CDR1 reads SGDLS; CDR2 reads YYNGEE. The V and J ends lost 2 bases and 5 bases, in that order; junction bases with no gene match: 4. Complete variable domain (other parts from reference TRBV9 and TRBJ1-2): DSGVTQTPKHLITATGQRVTLRCSPRSGDLSVYWYQQSLDQGLQFLIQYYNGEERAKGNILERFSAQQFPDLHSELNLSSLELGDSALYFCASSVGQGAYGYTFGSGTRLTVV.

This chain uses TRBV27 with TRBJ2-7, with D unclear. The CDR3 consists of 13 residues. V lost 3 bases, J lost 3 bases, and 9 bases lay in between. Per the germline V gene, CDR1 is MNHEY and CDR2 is SMNVEV (reference sequence). This CDR3 is CASSLHARYEQYF. CDR3 bases: TGTGCCAGCAGTTTGCACGCCCGCTACGAGCAGTACTTC.

The rearrangement uses TRBV4-1 and TRBJ1-2; 10 bases are shared with TRBD1. The CDR3 consists of 16 residues. The germline V gene encodes CDR1 MGHRA and CDR2 YSYEKL. V shed 3 bases, J shed 4 bases, and the junction held 8 bases outside the gene matches. This CDR3 is CASSHPGTGEVYGYTF. Written as DNA, the CDR3 is TGCGCCAGCAGCCATCCCGGGACAGGGGAGGTCTATGGCTACACCTTC.

This clone was detected a few times. The chain is built from TRBV7-3 and TRBJ2-1, with D possibly matching TRBD1 (6 bases). V lost 2 bases and J 3 bases, leaving 11 bases between the germline ends. Germline loops: CDR1 SGHTA, CDR2 FQGTGA. CDR3 length equals 15 residues. This chain's CDR3 is CASSLESGVYNEQFF. CDR3 DNA: TGTGCCAGCAGCTTAGAGTCAGGGGTCTACAATGAGCAGTTCTTC.

The V gene is TRBV7-3, the J gene TRBJ2-2, with 9 bases lining up with TRBD2. The germline V gene has CDR1 SGHTA and CDR2 FQGTGA. Trimming took 3 bases from V and 4 from J; bases not matched to a gene: 9. This CDR3 has 17 residues. CDR3 loop: CASSFHPLAGATGELFF. The DNA for the CDR3 is TGTGCCAGCAGCTTTCACCCCTTAGCGGGAGCCACCGGGGAGCTGTTTTTT.

The chain joins TRBV20-1 to TRBJ2-1; D is uncertain. The germline CDR1 and CDR2 sequences are DFQATT and SNEGSKA (reference sequence). Between the trimmed V and J ends, which lost 6 bases and 12 bases, there was a span of 15 bases. The CDR3 runs to 11 residues. CDR3 region: CSAPGLGWQFF. Written as DNA, the CDR3 is TGCAGTGCCCCAGGTCTGGGCTGGCAGTTCTTC.

The chain has TRBV30 and TRBJ2-1, with 9 bases that match TRBD2. The germline CDR1 and CDR2 sequences are GTSNPN and SVGIG (reference sequence). The CDR3 runs 15 residues. J gave up 7 bases and V 3 bases, and 10 bases lay outside the gene matches. CDR3 DNA sequence: TGTGCCTGGAGAATCCCCCTAGCGGGACTAAATGAGCAGTTCTTC. As protein: CAWRIPLAGLNEQFF.

V gene TRBV11-2 combines with J gene TRBJ1-3, with 7 bases fitting TRBD1. This CDR3 region has 16 residues. CDR1 SGHAT and CDR2 FQNNGV come from the germline V gene. Germline trimming cut 0 bases from V and 4 bases from J; bases unmatched to any gene: 6. The CDR3 loop reads CASSLDPTGLGNTIYF. CDR3 nucleotides: TGTGCCAGCAGCTTAGATCCGACAGGGCTCGGAAACACCATATATTTT.

This chain links TRBV6-6 with TRBJ1-2, with 9 bases lining up with TRBD1. Germline values: CDR1 MNHNY, CDR2 SVGAGI (reference sequence). The CDR3 contains 15 residues. After removal of 8 bases from V and 1 base from J, the junction contained 8 bases not matched to a gene. This CDR3 reads CASAHPGQGNYGYTF. For the CDR3, the DNA is TGTGCCAGCGCCCATCCGGGACAGGGTAACTATGGCTACACCTTC.

This clone was observed a single time. CDR3 region: CASSQVAEQFF. The CDR3 DNA reads TGTGCCAGCAGCCAGGTAGCTGAGCAGTTCTTC. This chain joins TRBV7-2 and TRBJ2-1; D uncertain. V was trimmed by 5 bases and J by 9 bases, leaving 8 bases between them. This CDR3 region has 11 residues. CDR1 SGHTA and CDR2 FQGNSA come from the germline V gene.

This clone was observed once. The chain joins TRBV6-5 to TRBJ2-2; 10 nucleotides line up with TRBD2. V lost 0 bases, J lost 5 bases, and 3 bases stayed unmatched. This CDR3 is 16 amino acids long. CDR1 and CDR2 from the germline V gene are MNHEY and SVGAGI. The CDR3 protein is CASSYSGLARTGELFF. In DNA form, the CDR3 reads TGTGCCAGCAGTTACTCGGGACTAGCGAGGACCGGGGAGCTGTTTTTT.

The gene calls are TRBV19 and TRBJ1-1; perhaps TRBD1 as D (6 bases). The germline gives CDR1 LNHDA, CDR2 SQIVND (reference sequence). The CDR3 has 15 amino acids. V shed 2 bases and J shed 4 bases, with 14 bases lying between them. CDR3 DNA: TGTGCCAGTAGTATAAATGGGGGCCGGGGCACTGAAGCTTTCTTT. It translates to CASSINGGRGTEAFF.

The CDR3 region has the DNA TGTGCCAGCAGCTTAGCCGGGGGGTCGGGAGGCAATCAGCCCCAGCATTTT. It is translated as CASSLAGGSGGNQPQHF. This chain uses TRBV7-8 with TRBJ1-5; the D gene is possibly TRBD1 (5 bases). CDR1 and CDR2 (germline): SGHVS, FQNEAQ. V was pared by 0 bases and J by 2 bases, with 14 bases between. The CDR3 totals 17 residues.

This chain uses TRBV4-3 with TRBJ2-5, with TRBD2 as a possible D gene (6 bases). The CDR3 extends over 14 amino acids. Trimming stripped 0 bases from V and 7 bases from J, with 12 bases between. Germline V CDR1 and CDR2: LGHNA, YSLEER. CDR3 sequence (DNA): TGCGCCAGCAGCCAAGACCCCCTGGGGGGGACCCAGTACTTC. Its translation: CASSQDPLGGTQYF.

This chain connects TRBV19 to TRBJ2-5; D might be TRBD2 (6 bases). Germline loops: CDR1 LNHDA, CDR2 SQIVND (reference sequence). V shed 4 bases and J shed 5 bases, with 17 bases lying between them. The CDR3 is 15 residues long. For the CDR3, the DNA is TGTGCCAGTAGTACCGGGACTCTTAGCCGGGAGACCCAGTACTTC. Translation: CASSTGTLSRETQYF.

The chain links TRBV7-7 to TRBJ2-2; unclear D gene. Trimming pared 2 bases from V and 5 bases from J, leaving 9 bases between. The CDR3 runs 14 residues. The germline gives CDR1 SSHAT, CDR2 FNYEAQ (reference sequence). CDR3 nucleotide sequence: TGTGCCAGCAGCTTAATTGGATCTACCGGGGAGCTGTTTTTT. Its translation is CASSLIGSTGELFF.

The chain uses TRBV7-3 and TRBJ2-1; 8 bases are shared with TRBD2. CDR3 length: 18 amino acids. CDR1 is SGHTA and CDR2 is FQGTGA in the germline V gene. The V gene end was trimmed by 1 base and the J gene end by 10 bases; junction bases not matched to a gene: 18. The CDR3 DNA reads TGTGCCAGCAGCTTAAGAGAGGGCGGGACTAGTCCTCTCACCGAGCAGTTCTTC. Translating it yields CASSLREGGTSPLTEQFF.